Listed below are T cell receptor beta chains from one sample, sequenced in a study of blood T cell repertoires in COVID-19. Method: immunoSEQ multiplex PCR; TCRdb's copy keeps in-frame clones and lacks some. The table has fewer than 250,000 clones, approximately 87% seen once. The source material was peripheral blood. These receptors were taken from a woman aged 50 to 60 with acute or convalescent COVID-19. Both conserved end residues are part of each CDR3. Fields, in order: V gene, J gene, clone size, D gene, CDR3 DNA, CDR3 protein. The D gene is left open where the match is weak. The size entry is marked missing in some rows and otherwise reads once, few, many or a size class.

v_call: TRBV11-2; j_call: TRBJ2-7; clone_size: -; d_call: -; cdr3_nt: TGTGCCAGCAGTCAGGGGCGGGTTACCTACGAGCAGTACTTC; cdr3_aa: CASSQGRVTYEQYF
v_call: TRBV15; j_call: TRBJ1-2; clone_size: once; d_call: TRBD1; cdr3_nt: TGTGCCACCAGCAGAGGGGACAGGGTCCAACTGGAGGGCTACACCTTC; cdr3_aa: CATSRGDRVQLEGYTF
v_call: TRBV29-1; j_call: TRBJ2-3; clone_size: -; d_call: -; cdr3_nt: TGCAGCGTCCGTGAACAGGACAGGGGGCTAGCGGGAGGGCCAGATACGCAGTATTTT; cdr3_aa: CSVREQDRGLAGGPDTQYF
v_call: TRBV5-4; j_call: TRBJ2-1; clone_size: -; d_call: -; cdr3_nt: TGTGCCAGCAGCTTGGCGGGGGTTTCCTACAATGAGCAGTTCTTC; cdr3_aa: CASSLAGVSYNEQFF
v_call: TRBV3-1/TRBV3-2; j_call: TRBJ2-6; clone_size: -; d_call: -; cdr3_nt: TGTGCCAGCAGCCTGAGAGGGGGGGCCAACGTCCTGACTTTC; cdr3_aa: CASSLRGGANVLTF
v_call: TRBV5-4; j_call: TRBJ2-1; clone_size: -; d_call: TRBD1; cdr3_nt: TGTGCCAGCAGCTTGCCGGGACAGGGATACAATGAGCAGTTCTTC; cdr3_aa: CASSLPGQGYNEQFF
v_call: TRBV11-2; j_call: TRBJ2-5; clone_size: -; d_call: -; cdr3_nt: TGTGCCAGCAGCCGAGGTGGGGGGGCCTTCGAGGAGACCCAGTACTTC; cdr3_aa: CASSRGGGAFEETQYF
v_call: TRBV28; j_call: TRBJ2-5; clone_size: -; d_call: -; cdr3_nt: TGTGCCAGCAGCCCAACAGGGAGGGGGACCCAGTACTTC; cdr3_aa: CASSPTGRGTQYF
v_call: TRBV7-2; j_call: TRBJ2-1; clone_size: -; d_call: -; cdr3_nt: TGTGCCAGCAGCTTCAGGGGTAGGGAGCAGTTCTTC; cdr3_aa: CASSFRGREQFF
v_call: TRBV18; j_call: TRBJ2-3; clone_size: once; d_call: TRBD2; cdr3_nt: TGTGCCAGCTCACGGACTAGCGGGAGGGTAATCGCAGATACGCAGTATTTT; cdr3_aa: CASSRTSGRVIADTQYF
v_call: TRBV4-3; j_call: TRBJ2-1; clone_size: -; d_call: TRBD2; cdr3_nt: TGCGCCAGCAGCCAGGGGGGACTAGCGGGGTCCGATGAGCAGTTCTTC; cdr3_aa: CASSQGGLAGSDEQFF
v_call: TRBV5-1; j_call: TRBJ1-2; clone_size: -; d_call: TRBD1; cdr3_nt: TGCGCCAGCAGCTTGGATGGGACAGCCTATGGCTACACCTTC; cdr3_aa: CASSLDGTAYGYTF
v_call: TRBV19; j_call: TRBJ1-5; clone_size: -; d_call: TRBD1; cdr3_nt: TGTGCCAGTACCCTCGGACAGGGAGGGCAGCCCCAGCATTTT; cdr3_aa: CASTLGQGGQPQHF
v_call: TRBV7-9; j_call: TRBJ2-7; clone_size: -; d_call: TRBD1; cdr3_nt: TGTGCCAGCAGCCCGAGACAGGGGCCGTTGGAGCAGTACTTC; cdr3_aa: CASSPRQGPLEQYF
v_call: TRBV7-9; j_call: TRBJ2-7; clone_size: -; d_call: -; cdr3_nt: TGTGCCAGCAGACGGGGACACGACTACGAGCAGTACTTC; cdr3_aa: CASRRGHDYEQYF
v_call: TRBV18; j_call: TRBJ2-2; clone_size: -; d_call: -; cdr3_nt: TGTGCCAGCTCACCTAGCCAGGGGAACACCGGGGAGCTGTTTTTT; cdr3_aa: CASSPSQGNTGELFF
v_call: TRBV5-1; j_call: TRBJ1-5; clone_size: once; d_call: -; cdr3_nt: TGCGCCAGCAGCTTGGGCGCCAATCAGCCCCAGCATTTT; cdr3_aa: CASSLGANQPQHF
v_call: TRBV14; j_call: TRBJ1-1; clone_size: -; d_call: TRBD1; cdr3_nt: TGTGCCAGCAGCCCCCGGACAGGGAAAATTAACACTGAAGCTTTCTTT; cdr3_aa: CASSPRTGKINTEAFF
v_call: TRBV7-2; j_call: TRBJ1-5; clone_size: once; d_call: -; cdr3_nt: TGTGCCAGCAGCTTTGGGAGCAGCAATCAGCCCCAGCATTTT; cdr3_aa: CASSFGSSNQPQHF
v_call: TRBV3-1/TRBV3-2; j_call: TRBJ1-1; clone_size: -; d_call: -; cdr3_nt: TGTGCCAGCCGGCCCGGCCAGGAGGTTGAAGCTTTCTTT; cdr3_aa: CASRPGQEVEAFF
v_call: TRBV3-1/TRBV3-2; j_call: TRBJ2-3; clone_size: -; d_call: -; cdr3_nt: TGTGCCAGCAGCCGCGGGGGCCCTGGGCAGGGTACGCAGTATTTT; cdr3_aa: CASSRGGPGQGTQYF
v_call: TRBV4-3; j_call: TRBJ2-2; clone_size: -; d_call: -; cdr3_nt: TGCGCCAGCAGCCAAGATCAGGGTCCCTACGGGGAGCTGTTTTTT; cdr3_aa: CASSQDQGPYGELFF
v_call: TRBV12-5; j_call: TRBJ1-6; clone_size: -; d_call: -; cdr3_nt: TGTGCTAGTGGGGTCGGGGTTGCGGGATCACCCCTCCACTTT; cdr3_aa: CASGVGVAGSPLHF
v_call: TRBV7-8; j_call: TRBJ2-3; clone_size: -; d_call: -; cdr3_nt: TGTGCCAGCAGCTTAATTAGCGGATACACAGATACGCAGTATTTT; cdr3_aa: CASSLISGYTDTQYF
v_call: TRBV7-7; j_call: TRBJ2-2; clone_size: -; d_call: TRBD1; cdr3_nt: TGTGCCAGCAGCGTAGGACAGGGGGACACCGGGGAGCTGTTTTTT; cdr3_aa: CASSVGQGDTGELFF
v_call: TRBV10-1; j_call: TRBJ2-5; clone_size: -; d_call: -; cdr3_nt: TGCGCCAGCAGTGACCCACGGGGAGGGGGGTCGGAGACCCAGTACTTC; cdr3_aa: CASSDPRGGGSETQYF
v_call: TRBV13; j_call: TRBJ1-2; clone_size: once; d_call: -; cdr3_nt: TGTGCCAGCAGCCCTCCCGGGAGTAACTATGGCTACACCTTC; cdr3_aa: CASSPPGSNYGYTF
v_call: TRBV10-1; j_call: TRBJ2-7; clone_size: -; d_call: -; cdr3_nt: TGCGCCAGGAGAAGCTCCTACGAGCAGTACTTC; cdr3_aa: CARRSSYEQYF
v_call: TRBV7-2; j_call: TRBJ2-3; clone_size: few; d_call: -; cdr3_nt: TGTGCCAGCAGCCCCATCACTAGCACAGATACGCAGTATTTT; cdr3_aa: CASSPITSTDTQYF
v_call: TRBV19; j_call: TRBJ1-3; clone_size: -; d_call: -; cdr3_nt: TGTGCCAGTATAGCCAATGTTAGAAGCTCTGGAAACACCATATATTTT; cdr3_aa: CASIANVRSSGNTIYF
v_call: TRBV3-1/TRBV3-2; j_call: TRBJ1-2; clone_size: -; d_call: TRBD1; cdr3_nt: TGTGCCAGCAGTCTGGACAGGGGGTTCGGCTACACCTTC; cdr3_aa: CASSLDRGFGYTF
v_call: TRBV7-7; j_call: TRBJ2-5; clone_size: -; d_call: -; cdr3_nt: TGTGCCAGCAGCTCCTTCACGGGGAACCAAGAGACCCAGTACTTC; cdr3_aa: CASSSFTGNQETQYF
v_call: TRBV7-2; j_call: TRBJ1-4; clone_size: -; d_call: TRBD1; cdr3_nt: TGTGCCAGCAGCCGGGGACAGGGTGGCGAAAAACTGTTTTTT; cdr3_aa: CASSRGQGGEKLFF
v_call: TRBV7-9; j_call: TRBJ1-2; clone_size: -; d_call: -; cdr3_nt: TGTGCCAGCAGCCTACAGGCTAACTATGGCTACACCTTC; cdr3_aa: CASSLQANYGYTF
v_call: TRBV10-3; j_call: TRBJ2-5; clone_size: -; d_call: TRBD2; cdr3_nt: TGTGCCATCAGTGACCTAACTAGCGGGAGGGCCATTCAAGAGACCCAGTACTTC; cdr3_aa: CAISDLTSGRAIQETQYF
v_call: TRBV7-2; j_call: TRBJ2-3; clone_size: -; d_call: -; cdr3_nt: TGTGCCAGCAGCTTGTCTACTTGGACTGATACGCAGTATTTT; cdr3_aa: CASSLSTWTDTQYF
v_call: TRBV7-3; j_call: TRBJ2-3; clone_size: -; d_call: TRBD1; cdr3_nt: TGTGCCAGCAGCGCGACAGGGTACGGGGATAGAGATACGCAGTATTTT; cdr3_aa: CASSATGYGDRDTQYF
v_call: TRBV7-8; j_call: TRBJ2-5; clone_size: once; d_call: -; cdr3_nt: TGTGCCAGCAGCTTAGTAGGGGAAGAGACCCAGTACTTC; cdr3_aa: CASSLVGEETQYF
v_call: TRBV27; j_call: TRBJ2-1; clone_size: -; d_call: -; cdr3_nt: TGTGCCAGCAGCCCGGACAGTTTTGGCAATGAGCAGTTCTTC; cdr3_aa: CASSPDSFGNEQFF
v_call: TRBV7-2; j_call: TRBJ2-3; clone_size: -; d_call: -; cdr3_nt: TGTGCCAGCAGCTCCCAGCGGTCGATGAGCACAGATACGCAGTATTTT; cdr3_aa: CASSSQRSMSTDTQYF
v_call: TRBV9; j_call: TRBJ2-4; clone_size: -; d_call: TRBD2; cdr3_nt: TGTGCCAGCAGCGTGGGAGCGGCGGGGGGGCCCCAAAACATTCAGTACTTC; cdr3_aa: CASSVGAAGGPQNIQYF
v_call: TRBV4-1; j_call: TRBJ2-3; clone_size: -; d_call: -; cdr3_nt: TGCGCCAGCAGCCAAGACCAGCAACTCTTGGCGGGTACGCAGTATTTT; cdr3_aa: CASSQDQQLLAGTQYF
v_call: TRBV18; j_call: TRBJ2-7; clone_size: -; d_call: -; cdr3_nt: TGTGCCAGCTCACCACCGGGAGGAGAGCAGTACTTC; cdr3_aa: CASSPPGGEQYF
v_call: TRBV24-1; j_call: TRBJ1-2; clone_size: -; d_call: TRBD1; cdr3_nt: TGTGCCACCAGTGATCCGCCGGGACAGGGGGAGAATAACTATGGCTACACCTTC; cdr3_aa: CATSDPPGQGENNYGYTF
v_call: TRBV5-1; j_call: TRBJ2-5; clone_size: -; d_call: -; cdr3_nt: TGCGCCAGCACCTCCCCCGGGGAAGAGACCCAGTACTTC; cdr3_aa: CASTSPGEETQYF
v_call: TRBV5-1; j_call: TRBJ2-3; clone_size: -; d_call: TRBD2; cdr3_nt: TGCGCCAGCAGCATGGGACTAGCGGGATTATCCACAGATACGCAGTATTTT; cdr3_aa: CASSMGLAGLSTDTQYF
v_call: TRBV7-2; j_call: TRBJ2-7; clone_size: -; d_call: -; cdr3_nt: TGTGCCAGCAGCTGGGTAGCGGCCCCCTACGAGCAGTACTTC; cdr3_aa: CASSWVAAPYEQYF
v_call: TRBV7-2; j_call: TRBJ2-1; clone_size: -; d_call: TRBD2; cdr3_nt: TGTGCCAGCAGCTCACCGCGTGGGACTAGCGGGATAAATGAGCAGTTCTTC; cdr3_aa: CASSSPRGTSGINEQFF
v_call: TRBV5-1; j_call: TRBJ2-2; clone_size: -; d_call: TRBD2; cdr3_nt: TGCGCCAGCAGCCCTGGACTAGCGGGAAAACGTACCGGGGAGCTGTTTTTT; cdr3_aa: CASSPGLAGKRTGELFF
v_call: TRBV3-1/TRBV3-2; j_call: TRBJ2-1; clone_size: once; d_call: -; cdr3_nt: TGTGCCCGCAGCCAAGGGGGGGGGCACCCTGGGGATGAGCAGTTCTTC; cdr3_aa: CARSQGGGHPGDEQFF
v_call: TRBV20-1; j_call: TRBJ2-3; clone_size: -; d_call: -; cdr3_nt: TGCAGTGCTAGTCCCAGGGTAATAACAGATACGCAGTATTTT; cdr3_aa: CSASPRVITDTQYF
v_call: TRBV7-9; j_call: TRBJ2-2; clone_size: few; d_call: TRBD1; cdr3_nt: TGTGCCAGCAGCCTACGGGACAGGGGAATCACCGGGGAGCTGTTTTTT; cdr3_aa: CASSLRDRGITGELFF
v_call: TRBV4-3; j_call: TRBJ2-7; clone_size: -; d_call: TRBD2; cdr3_nt: TGCGCCAGCAGCCAGGGGCTAGCGGACTACGAGCAGTACTTC; cdr3_aa: CASSQGLADYEQYF